This entry describes one TCR beta chain. Its antigen remains unknown. The treatment: 15 to 20 received Ad26.COV2.S at low or high dose, single or two shots; about 5 received placebo; per-sample allocation not given. On day 63 after the first injection, vaccine and placebo recipients gave samples. This sample is part of a study of Ad26.COV2.S vaccination and SARS-CoV-2 variants. Study-wide points: Analyses that measured TCR breadth and depth may have underestimated total T cell responses. It was reported that spike-specific CD8+ and CD4+ T cell responses were substantially broad after vaccination.

Germline CDR1 reads MDHEN; CDR2 reads SYDVKM. The ends were cut back, 4 bases at V and 3 bases at J, with 9 bases in the middle. CDR3 length equals 13 residues. Assay used: immunoSEQ multiplex PCR; TCRdb lists only in-frame clones, some missing. The sample has hundreds of thousands of clones; 70% to 90% are singletons. J is TRBJ2-5 and V is TRBV28; no firm D call. The material was peripheral blood, obtained in a trial of Ad26.COV2.S vaccine versus placebo. The sequence was obtained from a person aged 18-65 years who received the Ad26.COV2.S COVID-19 vaccine or a placebo. CDR3 loop: CASSYQVEETQYF. In DNA, the CDR3 is TGTGCCAGCAGTTACCAGGTCGAAGAGACCCAGTACTTC.